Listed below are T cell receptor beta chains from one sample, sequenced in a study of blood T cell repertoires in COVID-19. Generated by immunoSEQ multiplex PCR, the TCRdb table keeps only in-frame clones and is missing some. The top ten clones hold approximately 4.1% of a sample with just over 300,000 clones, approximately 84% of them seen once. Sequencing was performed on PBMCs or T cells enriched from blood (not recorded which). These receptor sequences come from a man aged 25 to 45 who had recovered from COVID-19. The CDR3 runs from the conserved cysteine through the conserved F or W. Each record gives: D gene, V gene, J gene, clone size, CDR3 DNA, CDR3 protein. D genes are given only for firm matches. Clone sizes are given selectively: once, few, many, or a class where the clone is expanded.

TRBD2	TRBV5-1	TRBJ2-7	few	TGCGCCAGCAGCCTGACTATAGCGGGTTCCTACGAGCAGTACTTC	CASSLTIAGSYEQYF
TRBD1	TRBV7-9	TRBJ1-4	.	TGTGCCAGCAGCTTCAAGGGACAGGGGCCGGAAAAACTGTTTTTT	CASSFKGQGPEKLFF
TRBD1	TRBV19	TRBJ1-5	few	TGTGCCAGTACCTCTAAAGACAGGGGCAGGGATCAGCCCCAGCATTTT	CASTSKDRGRDQPQHF
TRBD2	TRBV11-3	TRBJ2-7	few	TGTGCCAGCAGCTTAGATTTGGAGGGTTTGGCGGGAGAGGTCTCCTACGAGCAGTACTTC	CASSLDLEGLAGEVSYEQYF
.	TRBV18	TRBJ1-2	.	TGTGCCAGCTCACCGGGCAGGGATAACTATGGCTACACCTTC	CASSPGRDNYGYTF
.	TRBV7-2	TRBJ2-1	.	TGTGCCAGCAGCTTCACAGGATCCTACAATGAGCAGTTCTTC	CASSFTGSYNEQFF
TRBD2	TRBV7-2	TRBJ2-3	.	TGTGCCAGCAGCTATTTGGGACTAGCGGCAGATACGCAGTATTTT	CASSYLGLAADTQYF
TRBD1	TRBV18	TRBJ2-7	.	TGTGCCAGCTCACCCACGGGACAGGGATACTACGAGCAGTACTTC	CASSPTGQGYYEQYF
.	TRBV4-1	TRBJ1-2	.	TGCGCCAGCAGCCAAACGGGGGGCTACGGCCGCTATGGCTACACCTTC	CASSQTGGYGRYGYTF
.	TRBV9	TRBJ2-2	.	TGTGCCAGCAGCGGGCCCTCCCGCACCGGGGAGCTGTTTTTT	CASSGPSRTGELFF
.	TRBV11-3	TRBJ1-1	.	TGTGCCAGCAGCTATGTTCAGGGGATCACTGAAGCTTTCTTT	CASSYVQGITEAFF
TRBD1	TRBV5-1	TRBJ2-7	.	TGCGCCAGCAGCTTGGTGGCCGGGACAGGTGGGTACGAGCAGTACTTC	CASSLVAGTGGYEQYF
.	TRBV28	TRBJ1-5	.	TGTGCCAGCAGTTTAGTCGGCAGACAGAGCAATCAGCCCCAGCATTTT	CASSLVGRQSNQPQHF
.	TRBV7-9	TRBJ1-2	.	TGTGCCAGCAGCGTGCCAGTCGGAGGGTATGGCTACACCTTC	CASSVPVGGYGYTF
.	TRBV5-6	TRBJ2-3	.	TGTGCCAGCAGCTTTGGGGGCATAGATACGCAGTATTTT	CASSFGGIDTQYF
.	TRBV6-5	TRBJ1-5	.	TGTGCCAGCAACACAGGGCCCAATCAGCCCCAGCATTTT	CASNTGPNQPQHF
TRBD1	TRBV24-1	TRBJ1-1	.	TGTGCCACCAGCACGAATACAGGGGGGTACACTGAAGCTTTCTTT	CATSTNTGGYTEAFF
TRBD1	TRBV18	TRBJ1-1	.	TGTGCCAGCTCACCACAGGGGGCGGATACTGAAGCTTTCTTT	CASSPQGADTEAFF
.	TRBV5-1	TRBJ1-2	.	TGCGCCAGCAGCTTGGCCGCGGGGGCTCGAGGCTACACCTTC	CASSLAAGARGYTF
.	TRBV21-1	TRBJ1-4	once	TGTGCCAGCAGCCAAGGACAGCCAGAAAAACTGTTTTTT	CASSQGQPEKLFF
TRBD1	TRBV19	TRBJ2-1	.	TGTGCCAGTAGGACAGGGGATGAGCAGTTCTTC	CASRTGDEQFF
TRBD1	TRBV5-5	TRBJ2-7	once	TGTGCCAGCAGCCCACAGGCCAGGGGGCCCGAGCAGTACTTC	CASSPQARGPEQYF
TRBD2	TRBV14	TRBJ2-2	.	TGTGCCAGCAGCCAAGATCTAGCGGGGGGGCTCACCGGGGAGCTGTTTTTT	CASSQDLAGGLTGELFF
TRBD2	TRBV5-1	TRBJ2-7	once	TGCGCCAGCAGCTTAACTAGCGGGGGGGCCGCCTCCTACGAGCAGTACTTC	CASSLTSGGAASYEQYF